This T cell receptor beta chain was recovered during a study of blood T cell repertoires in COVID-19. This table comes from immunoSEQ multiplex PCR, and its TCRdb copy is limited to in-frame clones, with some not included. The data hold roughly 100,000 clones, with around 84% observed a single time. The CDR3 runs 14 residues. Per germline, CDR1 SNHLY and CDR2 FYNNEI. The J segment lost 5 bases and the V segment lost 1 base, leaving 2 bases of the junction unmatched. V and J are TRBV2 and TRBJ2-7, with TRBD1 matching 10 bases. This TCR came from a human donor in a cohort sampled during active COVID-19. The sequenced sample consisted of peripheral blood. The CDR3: CASSEGTGGHEQYF. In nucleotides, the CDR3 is TGTGCCAGCAGTGAAGGGACAGGGGGGCACGAGCAGTACTTC.